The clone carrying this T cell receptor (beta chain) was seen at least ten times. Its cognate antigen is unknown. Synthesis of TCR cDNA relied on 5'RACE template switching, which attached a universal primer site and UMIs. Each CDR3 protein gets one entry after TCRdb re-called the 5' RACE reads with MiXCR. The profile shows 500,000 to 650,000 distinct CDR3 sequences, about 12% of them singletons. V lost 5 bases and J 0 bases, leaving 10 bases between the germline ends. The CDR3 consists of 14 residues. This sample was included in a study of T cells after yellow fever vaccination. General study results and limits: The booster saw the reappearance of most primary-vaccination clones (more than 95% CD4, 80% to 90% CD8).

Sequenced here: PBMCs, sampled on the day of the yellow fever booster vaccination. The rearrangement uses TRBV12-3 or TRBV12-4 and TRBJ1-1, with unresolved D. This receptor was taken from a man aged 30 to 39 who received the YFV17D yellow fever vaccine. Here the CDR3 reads CASSPTGLNTEAFF. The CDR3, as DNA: TGTGCCAGCAGTCCGACGGGTTTGAACACTGAAGCTTTCTTT.